The 21 T cell receptor beta chains given below trace back to one sample, sequenced in a study of blood T cell repertoires in COVID-19. The protocol was immunoSEQ multiplex PCR, while the TCRdb copy is restricted to in-frame clones and leaves out a portion. The table includes over 130,000 clones, approximately 88% detected once. Material: peripheral blood. The receptors originated from a human donor in a cohort sampled during active COVID-19.

V gene TRBV19 combines with J gene TRBJ2-1, with D perhaps TRBD1 (6 bases). The germline V gene encodes CDR1 LNHDA and CDR2 SQIVND (reference sequence). This CDR3 has 17 residues. V was trimmed by 1 base and J by 6 bases, leaving 19 bases between them. The CDR3: CASSIGLGSEGVNEQFF. The CDR3 nucleotides read TGTGCCAGTAGTATAGGCCTGGGTAGCGAGGGGGTCAATGAGCAGTTCTTC.

The CDR3 nucleotides are TGTGCCAGCAGCTTAGACCAGGACTATAATGAGCAGTTCTTC. This codes for CASSLDQDYNEQFF. The chain uses TRBV7-9 and TRBJ2-1, with a possible D match to TRBD2 (6 bases). Looked up from germline, CDR1 is SEHNR and CDR2 is FQNEAQ (reference sequence). This CDR3 has 14 residues. The V end was cut by 1 base, the J end by 7 bases, with 11 bases between.

The chain combines TRBV5-5 with TRBJ1-5, with 7 nucleotides matching TRBD1. The V gene's germline CDR1 is SGHKS and CDR2 YYEKEE (reference sequence). CDR3 length equals 14 residues. Trimming took 5 bases from V and 2 from J; bases not matched to a gene: 4. The CDR3 region has the DNA TGTGCCAGCAGTAGACAGGGTGGCAATCAGCCCCAGCATTTT. Translating it yields CASSRQGGNQPQHF.

The genes are TRBV7-9 and TRBJ2-3, with D perhaps matching TRBD1 (5 bases). Per the germline V gene, CDR1 is SEHNR and CDR2 is FQNEAQ (reference sequence). There are 16 residues in the CDR3. The V end lost 5 bases, the J end lost 1 base, and 16 bases lay between the germline ends. The CDR3 DNA reads as TGTGCCAGCAGCGACTCTAGGGGCAGACGCACAGATACGCAGTATTTT. This codes for CASSDSRGRRTDTQYF.

Here the CDR3 DNA reads TGTGCCAGCAGCCAGGGACAGGGGATTAACGGCTACACCTTC. Translated: CASSQGQGINGYTF. The chain carries TRBV5-4 and TRBJ1-2, with 10 positions matching TRBD1. From germline, CDR1 is SGHNT and CDR2 YYREEE (reference sequence). The CDR3 length is 14 residues. Unmatched junction bases numbered 8, after V lost 4 bases and J lost 8 bases.

The rearrangement links TRBV6-5 to TRBJ1-2, with a weak D call TRBD1 (6 bases). The CDR3 length is 13 residues. Germline assignment: CDR1 MNHEY and CDR2 SVGAGI. Trimming shortened V by 7 bases and J by 5 bases, and 14 bases separated the two germline ends. CDR3 sequence: CASNNLQGYGYTF. As DNA, the CDR3 is TGTGCCAGCAACAACCTACAGGGATATGGCTACACCTTC.

In the case of this clone: This CDR3 fails to terminate in the conserved phenylalanine or tryptophan, so it likely reflects a read error. Because the CDR3's place on the DNA is in doubt, the DNA is left out and the CDR3 is given as listed by TCRdb. The rearrangement links TRBV2 to TRBJ1-1; the table's D call, TRBD1, was not checked against the DNA. The germline V gene has CDR1 SNHLY and CDR2 FYNNEI. Inclusive of both ends, the CDR3 amounts to 10 amino acids. The chain's CDR3 is CASRSPGQVC.

The chain couples TRBV6-2 or TRBV6-3 to TRBJ2-7; 7 bases map to TRBD2. This CDR3 contains 16 residues. Germline-derived CDR1 and CDR2 are MNHEY and SVGEGT. J was trimmed by 2 bases and V by 0 bases; bases with no gene match: 7. In DNA, the CDR3 is TGTGCCAGCAGTTACTCGAGGCCTAGCGGCACCTACGAGCAGTACTTC. Its protein is CASSYSRPSGTYEQYF.

The chain uses TRBV3-1 (or the pseudogene TRBV3-2) and TRBJ2-1; 11 nucleotides agree with TRBD1. Germline V lookup: CDR1 LGHDT, CDR2 YNNKEL (reference sequence). The CDR3 has 15 amino acids. With V trimmed by 4 bases and J by 5 bases, 4 bases remained unmatched. CDR3 amino acids: CASSPGTGGNNEQFF. CDR3 coding DNA: TGTGCCAGCAGCCCTGGGACAGGGGGTAACAATGAGCAGTTCTTC.

The chain couples TRBV5-5 to TRBJ2-1, with 15 nucleotides matching TRBD2. The CDR3 is 17 residues long. Trimming at V came to 3 bases and at J to 4 bases, leaving 5 bases not matched to a gene. From germline, CDR1 is SGHKS and CDR2 YYEKEE (reference sequence). The CDR3 DNA sequence: TGTGCCAGCAGCTCTGGACTAGCGGGGGGGCTTTACAATGAGCAGTTCTTC. Residues: CASSSGLAGGLYNEQFF.

V is TRBV5-1 and J is TRBJ2-2, with TRBD1 identical over 9 bases. This CDR3 comprises 16 residues. The V gene end was trimmed by 4 bases and the J gene end by 2 bases; junction bases not matched to a gene: 6. Germline V gene lookup returns CDR1 SGHRS and CDR2 YFSETQ. CDR3 nucleotides: TGCGCCAGCAGCCCACCGGGACAGGGCAACACCGGGGAGCTGTTTTTT. Its protein is CASSPPGQGNTGELFF.

Here the CDR3 DNA reads TGTGCCAGCAGCCCGGGTTCCACCCGTGTCGAGCAGTACTTC. It yields the protein CASSPGSTRVEQYF. The V and J genes are TRBV2 and TRBJ2-7; the D is unclear. Germline CDR1 SNHLY, CDR2 FYNNEI. The CDR3 contains 14 residues. V was trimmed by 6 bases and J by 6 bases, leaving 18 bases between them. Based on the CDR3 plus reference TRBV2 and TRBJ2-7, the full variable domain is EPEVTQTPSHQVTQMGQEVILRCVPISNHLYFYWYRQILGQKVEFLVSFYNNEISEKSEIFDDQFSVERPDGSNFTLKIRSTKLEDSAMYFCASSPGSTRVEQYFGPGTRLTVT.

This clone came up a few times. This chain uses TRBV5-1 with TRBJ2-1; 8 bases are a match to TRBD2. The CDR3 length is 17 residues. V gave up 3 bases and J gave up 2 bases; unmatched junction bases: 10. In germline, CDR1 is SGHRS, CDR2 YFSETQ. This CDR3 is CASSSRGTRRTYNEQFF. CDR3 nucleotides: TGCGCCAGCAGCTCCCGCGGGACTAGGAGAACCTACAATGAGCAGTTCTTC.

This chain connects TRBV7-6 to TRBJ1-3; 7 bases match TRBD1. The CDR3 has 18 amino acids. CDR1 and CDR2 from the germline V gene are SGHVS and FNYEAQ. V lost 5 bases to trimming and J lost 2 bases; unmatched junction nucleotides: 15. CDR3 in amino acids: CASSRGGLFNPTGNTIYF. DNA for the CDR3: TGTGCCAGCAGCCGAGGGGGCCTCTTTAACCCCACTGGAAACACCATATATTTT.

The J gene is TRBJ1-1, the V gene TRBV6-5, with D maybe TRBD1 (5 bases). This CDR3 has 13 residues. Germline loops: CDR1 MNHEY, CDR2 SVGAGI. V lost 6 bases and J 1 base, leaving 9 bases between the germline ends. The chain's CDR3 is CASRRGGNTEAFF. DNA for the CDR3: TGTGCCAGCAGAAGGGGAGGGAACACTGAAGCTTTCTTT.

This chain connects TRBV30 to TRBJ1-4; D is unclear. Germline CDR1 is GTSNPN and CDR2 is SVGIG (reference sequence). The V gene lost 1 base and the J gene lost 6 bases, with 15 bases spanning the gap. The CDR3 runs to 15 residues. CDR3 in amino acids: CAWSAHRGGDEKLFF. In DNA form, the CDR3 reads TGTGCCTGGAGTGCGCACCGGGGTGGGGATGAAAAACTGTTTTTT.

The gene calls are TRBV29-1 and TRBJ2-7, with 7 bases that match TRBD1. J lost 3 bases, V lost 5 bases, and 4 bases had no gene match. This CDR3 has 12 residues. Per the germline V gene, CDR1 is SQVTM and CDR2 is ANQGSEA. CDR3 protein: CSVRQGIYEQYF. The DNA for the CDR3 is TGCAGCGTTCGACAGGGTATCTACGAGCAGTACTTC.

The chain employs TRBV11-3 and TRBJ2-3; D perhaps matches TRBD1 (5 bases). Between the trimmed V and J ends, which lost 5 bases and 0 bases, there was a span of 21 bases. The CDR3 length is 18 residues. Germline values: CDR1 SGHNT, CDR2 YENEEA. CDR3 region: CASSRRGSLTSSTDTQYF. The CDR3 DNA reads TGTGCCAGCAGCCGAAGGGGCAGCTTAACCTCTAGCACAGATACGCAGTATTTT.

This chain links TRBV4-1 with TRBJ1-5; maybe TRBD1 (5 bases). Trimming left V 0 bases short and J 4 bases short, with 10 bases between. The germline gives CDR1 MGHRA, CDR2 YSYEKL. The CDR3 contains 15 residues. Here the CDR3 reads CASSQDGTRNQPQHF. The CDR3 coding sequence is TGCGCCAGCAGCCAAGACGGGACTAGGAATCAGCCCCAGCATTTT.

V usage is TRBV3-1 (or the pseudogene TRBV3-2) and J usage is TRBJ1-4, with 11 positions matching TRBD1. This CDR3 is built from 16 residues. CDR1 and CDR2 (germline): LGHDT, YNNKEL (reference sequence). With V trimmed by 7 bases and J by 5 bases, 9 bases remained unmatched. The CDR3 spells CASTYRTGGPNEKLFF. Here the CDR3 DNA reads TGTGCCAGCACCTACAGGACAGGGGGCCCGAATGAAAAACTGTTTTTT.

The chain is built from TRBV4-1 and TRBJ1-3; 8 bases match TRBD1. This CDR3 region has 15 residues. Trimming at V came to 3 bases and at J to 4 bases, leaving 5 bases not matched to a gene. Germline assignment: CDR1 MGHRA and CDR2 YSYEKL. The CDR3 DNA is TGCGCCAGCAGCCAGGACAGGGAAGGGGGAAACACCATATATTTT. It codes for CASSQDREGGNTIYF.